Given below is one TCR beta chain in context. The clone's antigen remains unknown. Nothing much larger sits one base from this clone, and base qualities are not available. This record belongs to a study of CD8 T cells in Susac syndrome (dated by TCRdb to about 2019). Notes on the research overall: Among the sequenced Susac syndrome patients, roughly six had clinically active disease and under ten were in clinical remission. Repertoire sequencing was used to test whether CD8+ T cell activation and differentiation in Susac syndrome was antigen driven. At the time of blood withdrawal, Susac syndrome patients were either therapy-naive, taking corticosteroids (with some also receiving IVIg), or on IVIg alone. Summary of the overall study and its limitations: The number of individuals in the TCR sequencing and HLA analysis was recognized as being relatively small. No clonal expansion was detected in the CD4+ T cell repertoire of Susac syndrome patients.

Peripheral blood CD8+ and CD4+ T cells from healthy donors, Susac syndrome patients and multiple sclerosis patients were profiled by high-throughput TCR beta sequencing. The Susac syndrome patients fulfilled recently defined diagnostic criteria for either definite or probable disease. Bulk CD8+ and CD4+ T cells were purified by magnetic negative isolation, whereas CD8+ TEMRA cells were enriched by FACS. Blood was drawn into EDTA tubes, processed within 24 hours, and PBMCs were isolated by density gradient centrifugation. PBMCs intended for TCR sequencing were cryopreserved in liquid nitrogen and thawed later in a water bath at 37 degrees C. The sorted or isolated CD4+, CD8+ and CD8+ TEMRA cells had a purity of 90% or higher. RNA was extracted using the RNeasy kit, and about 0.45 to 1 microgram was reverse transcribed with random hexamers. The immunoSEQ multiplex PCR assay, which covers 54 Vbeta and 13 Jbeta segments, was used to amplify TCR beta CDR3 regions. To correct PCR amplification bias, a synthetic template baseline was used for both primer optimization and computational correction. As for the authors' bioinformatics: Reads were annotated to V, D and J genes according to IMGT and were analyzed with immunoSEQ Analyzer, with only productive sequences retained. Clonality was computed as one minus Shannon entropy normalized by log2 of the number of productive unique sequences. For each patient and control, public and private clones were evaluated within the 100 most prevalent clones. Clones were defined as Susac-specific when absent from the healthy and MS cohorts, from roughly 1,000 published viral clones and from other ImmuneACCESS disease sequences. Using fastp trimming at Q25 and MiXCR clonotype assembly, TCRdb reanalyzed the public sequencing data and kept in-frame beta chains. Rows with a matching CDR3 protein are joined into one entry that keeps the most common DNA and genes. The V and J calls, along with clone size, are taken from TCRdb and not from the paper's own processing. The table for this sample lists approximately 190,000 distinct CDR3 sequences; about 94% of them were counted only once. Together, the top ten hold 0.075% to 0.1% of the sample.

Taken from cysteine to phenylalanine, the CDR3 has 13 residues. Only CDR3 DNA remains: 39 bases, in frame from the first base. V lost 6 bases and J lost 2 bases; the stretch between them is 7 bases long. The receptor's source is a human donor with Susac syndrome. The sample was CD4+ T cells from PBMCs. The V gene is TRBV12-3 or TRBV12-4 and the J gene is TRBJ2-2; the D gene remains uncertain. The CDR3 protein is CASRALNTGELFF. In nucleotides, the sequence is TGTGCCAGCAGAGCCCTCAACACCGGGGAGCTGTTTTTT.